The TCR beta chain described here comes from a study of T cell repertoires in cytomegalovirus infection. Study information: The authors used CMV epitopes that were HLA-C-restricted (recently identified) and HLA-B-restricted (well studied). CMV infection plus the matching HLA type was flagged by public TCR beta signatures.

Each CDR3 protein gets one entry after TCRdb re-called the reads with MiXCR. The data hold approximately 110,000 distinct CDR3 sequences, with less than 30% observed a single time. The study's findings and limits: CMV-specific TCR beta clonotypes restricted by HLA-C dominated the ex vivo response. Identification of carriers of CMV plus the relevant HLA was performed using cumulative public TCR beta family frequency.

Regarding this clonotype: Its matching antigen is unknown.

This TCR came from a human donor in good health (CMV status not recorded). Some clones in this sample may be carry-over from other donors' samples. The sequencing used CD8+ T cells from cultured PBMCs, collected from culture after CMV antigen stimulation.

The CDR3 here is CASSPLGLKETQYF. The CDR3 bases are TGTGCCAGCAGTCCACTGGGACTAAAAGAGACCCAGTACTTC. The V call is TRBV27, the J call TRBJ2-5, with 7 bases matching TRBD2. Germline V gene lookup returns CDR1 MNHEY and CDR2 SMNVEV (reference sequence). The CDR3 is 14 amino acids. J was trimmed by 3 bases and V by 5 bases; bases with no gene match: 6.